This T cell receptor (beta chain) was found in a study of blood T cell repertoires in COVID-19. Across the whole study: Sources were T cells, B-cell-depleted T cells, or PBMCs; the material itself was cDNA or gDNA.

The participants were between roughly 18 and 89 years old and came from some 23 US areas. Two negative PCRs, clearance, or symptom resolution characterized the recovered Cohort 3 donors. Germline V CDR1 and CDR2: LNHDA, SQIVND (reference sequence). The CDR3 sequence is 15 residues long. Trimming cost V 7 bases and J 1 base, with 16 bases left between them. Assay used: immunoSEQ multiplex PCR; TCRdb lists only in-frame clones, some missing. The sample includes 360,000 or so clones, more than 85% of them seen just once. Sequencing was done on a sample of PBMCs or T cells enriched from blood (not recorded which). The V call is TRBV19, the J call TRBJ1-1, with D possibly being TRBD1 (5 bases). The receptor was derived from a woman under 40 who had recovered from COVID-19. The CDR3 loop is CASKPTPTGNTEAFF. The CDR3 DNA reads TGTGCCAGTAAGCCGACGCCAACAGGGAACACTGAAGCTTTCTTT.